This T cell receptor (beta chain) was sequenced in a study of cytomegalovirus exposure and HLA in healthy donors. From germline, CDR1 is SGHTA and CDR2 FQGNSA. V lost 6 bases, J lost 5 bases, and 16 bases lay in between. The CDR3 consists of 14 residues. The study ran its PCR with 60 Vbeta and 13 Jbeta primers. Assay: immunoSEQ multiplex PCR; the TCRdb copy retains only in-frame clones and omits some. Of around 92,000 clones in the sample, around 79% are singletons; the top ten hold 2.5% to 3.5%. Sequences were obtained from PBMCs. The chain combines TRBV7-2 with TRBJ2-5, with D tentatively TRBD2 (5 bases). This sequence was found in a female donor in good health and CMV-seropositive. The CDR3 sequence: CASRPPGRGETQYF. CDR3 DNA: TGTGCCAGCAGGCCACCCGGACGCGGGGAGACCCAGTACTTC.